One sample yielded the 17 T cell receptor beta chains listed below, sequenced in a study of tumor-infiltrating lymphocytes in primary liver carcinoma. DNA and RNA were both co-extracted from about 19-30 mg of bulk tissue that had not been sorted. With a constant-region primer, TCR beta cDNA was made from around 520 ng of total RNA. Nested multiplex PCR, run for three rounds with slightly modified ARM-PCR, yielded TCR beta libraries. The opening two PCR rounds, 10 cycles each, paired TRBV1-TRBV30 forward primers with a C-beta reverse primer. In TCRdb, the multiplex PCR reads were re-called with MiXCR into one record per CDR3 protein. The sample includes about 35,000 distinct CDR3 sequences, 70% to 85% seen only once; the top ten take roughly 15%. What was sequenced was liver tumor tissue from sampling region 4. Noted subset: tumor region T4, right-lateral pole. Receptors originate from a man aged 35-49 years with primary liver carcinoma and hepatitis B virus infection.

Note on this clonotype: One end of the junction is discordant with germline, which a read error may explain. V usage is TRBV11-2 and J usage is TRBJ2-3; the D gene is possibly TRBD2 (6 bases). The CDR3 is made up of 16 amino acids. Germline-derived CDR1 and CDR2 are SGHAT and FQNNGV. The CDR3 DNA is TGTGCCAGCAGCCCAGTTGGGGGAGGACTCCCAGATACGCGGTATTTT. This sequence encodes CASSPVGGGLPDTRYF.

V gene TRBV5-1 combines with J gene TRBJ2-1; TRBD2 might be the D (6 bases). The CDR3 totals 19 residues. Germline lookup yields CDR1 SGHRS and CDR2 YFSETQ. V was cut by 3 bases and J by 2 bases, with 24 bases left in between. The CDR3 here is CASSSREGNSGVAYNEQFF. CDR3 bases: TGCGCCAGCAGCTCGCGAGAAGGGAATAGCGGAGTGGCCTACAATGAGCAGTTCTTC.

A few counts support this clonotype. A read error is possible here, since a much larger clone lies one base away. J is TRBJ2-1 and V is TRBV5-1; perhaps TRBD2 as D (5 bases). V was trimmed by 3 bases and J by 8 bases, leaving 9 bases between them. The CDR3 contains 12 residues. Per germline, CDR1 SGHRS and CDR2 YFSETQ. The CDR3 bases are TGCGCCAGCAGCTCGTATAGCGATGAGCAGTTCTTC. It translates to CASSSYSDEQFF. The full variable domain, its missing parts supplied by reference TRBV5-1 and TRBJ2-1, is KAGVTQTPRYLIKTRGQQVTLSCSPISGHRSVSWYQQTPGQGLQFLFEYFSETQRNKGNFPGRFSGRQFSNSRSEMNVSTLELGDSALYLCASSSYSDEQFFGPGTRLTVL.

With respect to this clonotype: Here the CDR3 omits its conserved ending phenylalanine or tryptophan, so a read error is the likely source. This chain links TRBV29-1 with TRBJ2-3; TRBD1 might be the D (6 bases). Germline assignment: CDR1 SQVTM and CDR2 ANQGSEA. The CDR3 length is 14 residues. V lost 6 bases, J lost 4 bases, and 17 bases lay in between. The CDR3 spells CSVGASKRPDTQYL. The CDR3 nucleotides read TGCAGCGTGGGGGCCAGCAAGAGGCCAGATACGCAGTATCTT.

This clonotype was picked up a small number of times. Compared with germline, one end of the junction differs, possibly owing to a read error. The chain joins TRBV28 to TRBJ2-1; 9 positions match TRBD2. The CDR3 has 16 residues. Germline CDR1 is MDHEN and CDR2 is SYDVKM. The CDR3 spells CASIPPERGDYNERFF. The CDR3 region has the DNA TGTGCCAGCATCCCCCCGGAGCGGGGGGACTACAATGAGCGGTTCTTC.

With respect to this clonotype: The conserved phenylalanine or tryptophan is not found at the CDR3 terminus, so this likely reflects a read error. It is unclear where the CDR3 begins or ends on the DNA, so no DNA is shown, and the CDR3 is as TCRdb lists it. This chain uses TRBV6-5 with TRBJ2-7; the table names TRBD2, a call not compared with the DNA. Termini included, the CDR3 measures 14 amino acids. Germline CDR1 reads MNHEY; CDR2 reads SVGAGI. The CDR3 sequence is CASSSSAGGGELYC.

On this clonotype itself: The junction does not match germline at one end; this may be a read error. The J gene is TRBJ1-2, the V gene TRBV11-2; D is unclear. CDR3 length: 13 amino acids. Germline V lookup: CDR1 SGHAT, CDR2 FQNNGV. CDR3 nucleotide sequence: TGTGCCGGCAGCTTGACGGGAGTATCTGGCTACACATTC. This gives the protein CAGSLTGVSGYTF.

In this sample, this clonotype turned up many times. Because the CDR3 is missing its conserved closing phenylalanine or tryptophan, this is likely a read error. This chain connects TRBV28 to TRBJ2-7; TRBD1 agrees at 8 bases. Unmatched junction bases numbered 2, after V lost 4 bases and J lost 3 bases. The CDR3 covers 13 residues. Per the germline V gene, CDR1 is MDHEN and CDR2 is SYDVKM. The CDR3 DNA reads as TGTGCCAGCAGTTCCGGACAGGGCTACGAGCAGTACCTC. Protein sequence: CASSSGQGYEQYL.

This clonotype was observed a single time. A junction end diverges from the germline sequence, so it may reflect a read error. CDR3 loop: CASSSGTGYNIQHF. As DNA, the CDR3 is TGTGCCAGCAGCTCCGGAACAGGGTATAACATTCAGCACTTC. This sequence joins TRBV11-2 and TRBJ2-4; tentatively, D is TRBD1 (6 bases). The CDR3 is made up of 14 amino acids. Germline CDR1 reads SGHAT; CDR2 reads FQNNGV.

Worth noting for this clonotype: Here the CDR3 omits its conserved ending phenylalanine or tryptophan, so a read error is the likely source. J is TRBJ2-1 and V is TRBV5-8; 13 bases line up with TRBD2. The J segment lost 4 bases and the V segment lost 5 bases, leaving 6 bases of the junction unmatched. The CDR3 is made up of 16 amino acids. Per the germline V gene, CDR1 is SGHTS and CDR2 is YDEGEE. The CDR3 DNA reads as TGTGCCAGCAGTTCGGGACTAGCGGGATTATACAATGAGCAGTTCCTC. Protein: CASSSGLAGLYNEQFL.

On this clonotype itself: Compared with germline, one end of the junction differs, possibly owing to a read error. The chain is built from TRBV28 and TRBJ2-5, with D perhaps matching TRBD2 (5 bases). Germline CDR1 is MDHEN and CDR2 is SYDVKM. This CDR3 is 13 amino acids long. CDR3 sequence (DNA): TGTGCCAGTAGTTTGGGAGTCCCAGAGACCCAGTACTTC. It translates to CASSLGVPETQYF.

J is TRBJ1-5 and V is TRBV11-3; D is undetermined. Germline CDR1 reads SGHNT; CDR2 reads YENEEA. This CDR3 has 15 amino acids. CDR3 DNA: TGTGTTAGCAGCTTAGATCTGTGGGTGGCTCAGCCCCAGCATTTT. Protein sequence: CVSSLDLWVAQPQHF.

The V gene is TRBV10-2, the J gene TRBJ1-4; tentatively, D is TRBD1 (6 bases). The CDR3 has 14 amino acids. The V gene's germline CDR1 is WSHSY and CDR2 SAAADI. The V end lost 8 bases, the J end lost 8 bases, and 18 bases lay between the germline ends. The CDR3 DNA reads as TGCGCCAGCGCCCGACTGGGACAAATGGAAAAACTGTTTTTT. Amino acid sequence: CASARLGQMEKLFF.

Of note for this clonotype: With a much larger clone just one base away, this may be a read error. V and J are TRBV30 and TRBJ2-1, with D tentatively TRBD1 (5 bases). V was shortened by 4 bases and J by 2 bases, with 15 bases between the two germline ends. Germline V gene lookup returns CDR1 GTSNPN and CDR2 SVGIG (reference sequence). The length of the CDR3 is 15 residues. In nucleotides, the CDR3 is TGTGCCTGGAATGTAAGGGGCAACACCTACAATGAGCAGTTCTTC. It yields the protein CAWNVRGNTYNEQFF.

CDR3 residues: CSAGDSNQPQHF. The CDR3 region has the DNA TGCAGTGCTGGGGACAGCAATCAGCCCCAGCATTTT. The chain carries TRBV20-1 and TRBJ1-5, with D perhaps matching TRBD1 (5 bases). Between the trimmed V and J ends, which lost 5 bases and 1 base, there was a span of 6 bases. CDR1 is DFQATT, CDR2 SNEGSKA, per germline (reference sequence). The CDR3 sequence is 12 residues long.

The table lists this clonotype with a count of one. At one boundary the junction diverges from the germline segment, which might be a read error. V usage is TRBV4-2 and J usage is TRBJ2-1, with 10 bases lining up with TRBD1. Germline V gene lookup returns CDR1 LGHNA and CDR2 YNFKEQ. The CDR3 runs 16 residues. DNA for the CDR3: TGTGCTAGCAGCCACGCCGGGGGACAGGGGAACAATGAGGAGCTCTTC. Amino acid sequence: CASSHAGGQGNNEELF.

The chain is built from TRBV11-3 and TRBJ2-1; the D gene is possibly TRBD1 (5 bases). The CDR3 spans 15 residues. With 2 bases removed from V and 0 bases from J, the gap between germline ends came to 8 bases. Germline V gene data show CDR1 as SGHNT and CDR2 as YENEEA. The CDR3 DNA reads as TGTGCCAGCAGCTTAAGACAGAGCTCCTACAATGAGCAGTTCTTC. Translating gives CASSLRQSSYNEQFF.